The clone carrying this T cell receptor beta chain was detected only a few times. Its antigen is not known. This entry belongs to a study of CD4+ T cells in melanoma. Assay: immunoSEQ multiplex PCR; the TCRdb copy retains only in-frame clones and omits some. The table shows 120,000 to 150,000 clones, with nearly 95% occurring only once. Points from the study as a whole: CD8+ T cell, macrophage and B cell function reportedly correlated with neoantigen-specific CD4+ T cells. Neoantigen-specific CD4+ T cells in melanoma reportedly had diverse differentiation states.

V was pared by 6 bases and J by 1 base, with 9 bases between. The CDR3 is 12 amino acids. CDR1 SQVTM and CDR2 ANQGSEA come from the germline V gene. The chain carries TRBV29-1 and TRBJ2-5; perhaps TRBD1 as D (6 bases). The receptor was isolated from a human donor with melanoma. The CDR3 protein is CSVGTIQETQYF. DNA for the CDR3: TGCAGCGTCGGGACAATCCAAGAGACCCAGTACTTC.